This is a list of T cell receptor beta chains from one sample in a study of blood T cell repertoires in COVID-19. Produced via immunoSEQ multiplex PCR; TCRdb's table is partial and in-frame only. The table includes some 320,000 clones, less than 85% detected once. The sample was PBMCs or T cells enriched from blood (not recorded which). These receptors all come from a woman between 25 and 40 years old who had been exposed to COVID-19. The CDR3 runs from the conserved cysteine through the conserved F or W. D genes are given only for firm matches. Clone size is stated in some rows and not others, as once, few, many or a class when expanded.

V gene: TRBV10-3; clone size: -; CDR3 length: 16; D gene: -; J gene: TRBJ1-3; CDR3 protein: CATYPQEGTSRNTIYF; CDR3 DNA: TGTGCCACCTACCCACAGGAGGGGACCTCTCGAAACACCATATATTTT
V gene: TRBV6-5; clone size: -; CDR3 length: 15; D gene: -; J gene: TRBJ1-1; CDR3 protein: CASSYSKQVNTEAFF; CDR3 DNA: TGTGCCAGCAGTTACTCGAAACAGGTGAACACTGAAGCTTTCTTT
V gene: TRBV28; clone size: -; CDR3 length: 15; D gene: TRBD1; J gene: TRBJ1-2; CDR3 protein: CASSLWDTGGLGYTF; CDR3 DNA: TGTGCCAGCAGTTTATGGGACACAGGGGGCTTGGGCTACACCTTC
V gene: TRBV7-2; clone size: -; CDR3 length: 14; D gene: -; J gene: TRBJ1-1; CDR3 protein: CASSLVSRESEAFF; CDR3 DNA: TGTGCCAGCAGCTTAGTTTCCAGGGAATCTGAAGCTTTCTTT
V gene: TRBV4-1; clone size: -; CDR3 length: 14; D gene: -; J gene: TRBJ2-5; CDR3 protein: CASGTRGIQETQYF; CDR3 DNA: TGCGCCAGCGGAACCAGGGGAATCCAAGAGACCCAGTACTTC
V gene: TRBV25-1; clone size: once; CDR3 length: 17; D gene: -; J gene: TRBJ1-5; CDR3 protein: CARSEWEDSKFNQPQHF; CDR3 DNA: TGTGCCAGGAGTGAATGGGAGGATTCGAAATTCAATCAGCCCCAGCATTTT
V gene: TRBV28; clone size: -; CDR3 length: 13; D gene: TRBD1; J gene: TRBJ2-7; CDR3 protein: CASSFAGTEEQYF; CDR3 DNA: TGTGCCAGCAGTTTCGCCGGGACAGAGGAGCAGTACTTC
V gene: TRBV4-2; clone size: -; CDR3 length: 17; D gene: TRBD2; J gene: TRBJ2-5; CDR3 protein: CASSQVDPKAGVETQYF; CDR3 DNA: TGTGCCAGCAGCCAAGTTGACCCTAAAGCGGGGGTGGAGACCCAGTACTTC
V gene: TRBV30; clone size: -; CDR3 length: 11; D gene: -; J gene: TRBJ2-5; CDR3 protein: CAWTQRETQYF; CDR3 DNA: TGTGCCTGGACTCAACGGGAGACCCAGTACTTC
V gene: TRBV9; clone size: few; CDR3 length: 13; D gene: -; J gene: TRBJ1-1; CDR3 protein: CASSVRQDTEAFF; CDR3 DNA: TGTGCCAGCAGCGTAAGACAGGACACTGAAGCTTTCTTT
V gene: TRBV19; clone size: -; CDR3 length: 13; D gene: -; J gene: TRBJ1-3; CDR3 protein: CASSIGSGNTIYF; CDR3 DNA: TGTGCCAGTAGTATCGGTTCTGGAAACACCATATATTTT
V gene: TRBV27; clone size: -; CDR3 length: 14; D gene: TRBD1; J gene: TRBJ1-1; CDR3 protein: CASSLQGAVTEAFF; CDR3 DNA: TGTGCCAGCAGTTTACAGGGGGCTGTCACTGAAGCTTTCTTT
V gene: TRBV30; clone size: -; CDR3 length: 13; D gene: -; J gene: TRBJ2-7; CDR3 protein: CAPEGSGDYEQYF; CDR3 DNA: TGTGCCCCCGAGGGGTCGGGAGACTACGAGCAGTACTTC
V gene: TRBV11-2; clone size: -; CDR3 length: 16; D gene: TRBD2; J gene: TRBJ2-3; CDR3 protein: CASSLGTSGHTDTQYF; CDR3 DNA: TGTGCCAGCAGCTTGGGGACTAGCGGACACACAGATACGCAGTATTTT
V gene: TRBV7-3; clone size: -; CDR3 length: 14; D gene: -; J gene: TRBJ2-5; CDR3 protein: CASSLDRDRETQYF; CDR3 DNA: TGTGCCAGCAGCTTAGACCGGGATCGAGAGACCCAGTACTTC
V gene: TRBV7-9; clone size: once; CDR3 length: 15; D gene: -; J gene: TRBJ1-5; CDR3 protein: CASSPGTGTNQPQHF; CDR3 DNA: TGTGCCAGCTCTCCGGGAACTGGAACCAATCAGCCCCAGCATTTT